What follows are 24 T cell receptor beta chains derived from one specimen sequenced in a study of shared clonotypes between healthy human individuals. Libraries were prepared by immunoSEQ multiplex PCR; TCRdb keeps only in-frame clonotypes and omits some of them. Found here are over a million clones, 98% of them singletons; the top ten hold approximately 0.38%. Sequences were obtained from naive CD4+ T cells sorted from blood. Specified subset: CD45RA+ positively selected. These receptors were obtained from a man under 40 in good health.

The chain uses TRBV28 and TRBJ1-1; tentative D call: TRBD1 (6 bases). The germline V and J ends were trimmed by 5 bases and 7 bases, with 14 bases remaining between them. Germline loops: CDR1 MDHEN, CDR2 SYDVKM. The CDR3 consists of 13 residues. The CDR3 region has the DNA TGTGCCAGCAGTCTCCAAGGGGGTCGTGAAGCTTTCTTT. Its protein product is CASSLQGGREAFF.

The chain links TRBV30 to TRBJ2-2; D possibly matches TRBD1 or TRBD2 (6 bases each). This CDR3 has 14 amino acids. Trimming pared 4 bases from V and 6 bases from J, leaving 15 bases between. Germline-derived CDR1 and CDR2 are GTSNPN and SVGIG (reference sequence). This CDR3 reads CAWMGGVLSGELFF. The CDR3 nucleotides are TGTGCCTGGATGGGGGGCGTCTTATCCGGGGAGCTGTTTTTT.

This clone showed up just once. The CDR3 DNA is TGTGCCAGCAGCTTAGGCGGGACTAGAGTATACAATGAGCAGTTCTTC. As protein: CASSLGGTRVYNEQFF. This sequence joins TRBV11-3 and TRBJ2-1; 8 bases match TRBD2. Trimming at V came to 1 base and at J to 4 bases, leaving 6 bases not matched to a gene. This CDR3 is built from 16 residues. Germline CDR1 is SGHNT and CDR2 is YENEEA.

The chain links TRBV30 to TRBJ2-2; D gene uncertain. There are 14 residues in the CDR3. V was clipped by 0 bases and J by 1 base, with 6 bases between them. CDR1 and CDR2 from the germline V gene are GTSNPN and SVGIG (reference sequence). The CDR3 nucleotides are TGTGCCTGGAGTGTAGCCCTGAACACCGGGGAGCTGTTTTTT. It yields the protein CAWSVALNTGELFF.

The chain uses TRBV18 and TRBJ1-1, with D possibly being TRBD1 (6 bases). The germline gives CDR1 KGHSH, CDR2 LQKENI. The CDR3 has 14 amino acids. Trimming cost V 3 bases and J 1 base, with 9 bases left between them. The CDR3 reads CASSPGQSNTEAFF. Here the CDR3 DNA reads TGTGCCAGCTCACCCGGACAGTCGAACACTGAAGCTTTCTTT.

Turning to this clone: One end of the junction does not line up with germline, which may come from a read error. CDR3: CASSLPSSASAYNEQFF. The CDR3 DNA reads as TGCGCCAGCAGCTTACCCTCCTCCGCTAGCGCCTATAATGAGCAGTTCTTC. V is TRBV5-1 and J is TRBJ2-1; D might be TRBD2 (6 bases). The CDR3 totals 17 residues. The germline CDR1 and CDR2 sequences are SGHRS and YFSETQ.

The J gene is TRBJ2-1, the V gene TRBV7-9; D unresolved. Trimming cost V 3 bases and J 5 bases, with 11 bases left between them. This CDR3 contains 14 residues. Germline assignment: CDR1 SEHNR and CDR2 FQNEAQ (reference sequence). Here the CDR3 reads CASSFFSGDNEQFF. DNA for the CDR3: TGTGCCAGCAGCTTTTTTTCCGGAGACAATGAGCAGTTCTTC.

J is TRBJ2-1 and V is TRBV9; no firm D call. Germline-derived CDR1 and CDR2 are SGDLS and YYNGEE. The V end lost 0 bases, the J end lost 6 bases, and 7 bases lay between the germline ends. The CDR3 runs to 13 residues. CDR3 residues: CASSVGPPNEQFF. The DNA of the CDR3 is TGTGCCAGCAGCGTAGGGCCCCCCAATGAGCAGTTCTTC.

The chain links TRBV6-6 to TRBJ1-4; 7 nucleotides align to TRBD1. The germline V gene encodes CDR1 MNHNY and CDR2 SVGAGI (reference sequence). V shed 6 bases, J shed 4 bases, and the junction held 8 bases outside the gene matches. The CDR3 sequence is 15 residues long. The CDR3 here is CASRQQGILNEKLFF. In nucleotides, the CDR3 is TGTGCCAGCAGGCAACAGGGGATCCTTAATGAAAAACTGTTTTTT.

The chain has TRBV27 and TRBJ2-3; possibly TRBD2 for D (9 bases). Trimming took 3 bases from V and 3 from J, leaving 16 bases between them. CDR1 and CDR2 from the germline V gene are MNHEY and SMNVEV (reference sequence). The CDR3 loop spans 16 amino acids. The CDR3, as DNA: TGTGCCAGCAGTTTCCCTAGCGGGACAGGTACAGATACGCAGTATTTT. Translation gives CASSFPSGTGTDTQYF.

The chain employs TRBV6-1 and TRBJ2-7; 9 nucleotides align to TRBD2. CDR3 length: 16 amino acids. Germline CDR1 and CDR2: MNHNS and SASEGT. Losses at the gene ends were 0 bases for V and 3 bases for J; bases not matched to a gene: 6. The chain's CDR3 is CASSEAPSGRIYEQYF. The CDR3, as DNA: TGTGCCAGCAGTGAAGCGCCCAGCGGGAGGATCTACGAGCAGTACTTC.

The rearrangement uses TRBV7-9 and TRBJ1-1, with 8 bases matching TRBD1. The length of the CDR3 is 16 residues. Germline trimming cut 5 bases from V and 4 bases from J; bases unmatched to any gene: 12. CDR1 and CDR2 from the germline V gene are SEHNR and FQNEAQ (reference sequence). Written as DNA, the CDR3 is TGTGCCAGCAGCGGACAGGGAGGGTCTGACGGCACTGAAGCTTTCTTT. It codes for CASSGQGGSDGTEAFF. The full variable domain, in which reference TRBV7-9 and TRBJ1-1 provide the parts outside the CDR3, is DTGVSQNPRHKITKRGQNVTFRCDPISEHNRLYWYRQTLGQGPEFLTYFQNEAQLEKSRLLSDRFSAERPKGSFSTLEIQRTEQGDSAMYLCASSGQGGSDGTEAFFGQGTRLTVV.

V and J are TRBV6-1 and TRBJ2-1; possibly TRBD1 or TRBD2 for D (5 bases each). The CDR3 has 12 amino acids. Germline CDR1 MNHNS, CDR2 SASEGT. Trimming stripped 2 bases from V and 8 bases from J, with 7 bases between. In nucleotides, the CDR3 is TGTGCCAGCAGTGAACTGGGGGATGAGCAGTTCTTC. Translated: CASSELGDEQFF.

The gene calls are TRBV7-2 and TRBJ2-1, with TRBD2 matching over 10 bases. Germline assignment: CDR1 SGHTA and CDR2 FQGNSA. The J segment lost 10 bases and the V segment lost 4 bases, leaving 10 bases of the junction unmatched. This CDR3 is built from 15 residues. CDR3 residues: CASSSGTSVREEQFF. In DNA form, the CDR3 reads TGTGCCAGCAGCTCCGGGACTAGCGTCAGGGAGGAGCAGTTCTTC.

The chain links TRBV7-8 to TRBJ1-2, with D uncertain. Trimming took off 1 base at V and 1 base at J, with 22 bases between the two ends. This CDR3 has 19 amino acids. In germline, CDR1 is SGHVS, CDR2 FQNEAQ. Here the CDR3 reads CASSLVSPLEQRNNYGYTF. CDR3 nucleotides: TGTGCCAGCAGCTTAGTGTCCCCCCTAGAACAGAGAAATAACTATGGCTACACCTTC.

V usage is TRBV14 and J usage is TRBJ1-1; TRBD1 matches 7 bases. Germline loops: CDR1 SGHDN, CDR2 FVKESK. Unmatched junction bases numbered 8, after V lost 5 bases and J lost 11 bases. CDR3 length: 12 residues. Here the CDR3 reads CASSESQGTAFF. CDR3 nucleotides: TGTGCCAGCAGCGAGTCACAGGGGACGGCTTTCTTT.

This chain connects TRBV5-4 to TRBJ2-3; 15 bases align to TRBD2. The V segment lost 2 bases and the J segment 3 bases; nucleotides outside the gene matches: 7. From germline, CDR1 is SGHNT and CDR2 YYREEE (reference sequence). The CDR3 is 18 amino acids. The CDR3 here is CASSFGLAGGPRTDTQYF. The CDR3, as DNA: TGTGCCAGCAGCTTTGGACTAGCGGGAGGGCCGCGGACAGATACGCAGTATTTT.

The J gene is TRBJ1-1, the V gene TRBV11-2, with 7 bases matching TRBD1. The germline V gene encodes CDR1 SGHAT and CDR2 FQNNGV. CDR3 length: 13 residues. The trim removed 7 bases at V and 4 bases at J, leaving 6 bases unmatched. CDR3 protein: CASTNDRVTEAFF. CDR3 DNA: TGTGCCAGCACCAACGACAGGGTCACTGAAGCTTTCTTT.

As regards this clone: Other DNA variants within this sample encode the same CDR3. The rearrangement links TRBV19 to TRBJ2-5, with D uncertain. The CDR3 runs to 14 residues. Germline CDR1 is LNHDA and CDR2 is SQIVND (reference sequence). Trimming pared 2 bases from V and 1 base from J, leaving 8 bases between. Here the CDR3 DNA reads TGTGCCAGTAGTATACGAGGCCCCCAAGAGACCCAGTACTTC. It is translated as CASSIRGPQETQYF. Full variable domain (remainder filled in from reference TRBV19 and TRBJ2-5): DGGITQSPKYLFRKEGQNVTLSCEQNLNHDAMYWYRQDPGQGLRLIYYSQIVNDFQKGDIAEGYSVSREKKESFPLTVTSAQKNPTAFYLCASSIRGPQETQYFGPGTRLLVL.

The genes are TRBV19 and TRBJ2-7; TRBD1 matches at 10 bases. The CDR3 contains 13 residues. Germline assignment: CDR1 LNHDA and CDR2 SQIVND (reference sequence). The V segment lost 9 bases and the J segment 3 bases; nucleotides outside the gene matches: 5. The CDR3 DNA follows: TGTGCCAGCAAGACAGGGGGCGGCTACGAGCAGTACTTC. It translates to CASKTGGGYEQYF.

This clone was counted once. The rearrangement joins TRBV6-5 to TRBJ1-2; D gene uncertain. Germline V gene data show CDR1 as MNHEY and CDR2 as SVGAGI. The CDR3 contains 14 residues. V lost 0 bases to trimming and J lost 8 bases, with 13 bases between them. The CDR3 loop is CASSYSNMVRGYTF. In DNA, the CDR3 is TGTGCCAGCAGTTACTCGAATATGGTCCGAGGCTACACCTTC.

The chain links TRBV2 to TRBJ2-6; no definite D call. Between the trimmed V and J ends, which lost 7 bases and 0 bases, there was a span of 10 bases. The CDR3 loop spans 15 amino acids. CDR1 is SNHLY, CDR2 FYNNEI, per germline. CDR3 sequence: CASNIIPSGANVLTF. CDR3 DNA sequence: TGTGCCAGCAATATAATCCCCTCTGGGGCCAACGTCCTGACTTTC.

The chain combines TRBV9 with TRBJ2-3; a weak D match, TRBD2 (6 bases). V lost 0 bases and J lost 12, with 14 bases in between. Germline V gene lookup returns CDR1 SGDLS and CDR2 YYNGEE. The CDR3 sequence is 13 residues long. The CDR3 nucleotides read TGTGCCAGCAGCGTAGCCGGTTCGGGGGAACAGTATTTT. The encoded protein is CASSVAGSGEQYF.

The CDR3 DNA follows: TGTGCCAGCAGGCGGCGACTAGCGACTAATGAGCAGTTCTTC. Amino acid sequence: CASRRRLATNEQFF. The chain couples TRBV2 to TRBJ2-1; TRBD2 agrees at 8 bases. The CDR3 has 14 residues. Germline lookup yields CDR1 SNHLY and CDR2 FYNNEI. The V gene end was trimmed by 6 bases and the J gene end by 7 bases; junction bases not matched to a gene: 8.